A selection of T cell receptor beta chains follows, all from one sample in a study of cytomegalovirus exposure and HLA in healthy donors. The table came from immunoSEQ multiplex PCR; TCRdb's copy has only in-frame clones and leaves some out. The table has some 150,000 clones, approximately 80% seen once; the top ten hold roughly 4.5%. The sequenced sample was PBMCs. The receptors derive from a woman in her forties or fifties in good health and CMV-seropositive. Each CDR3 is given with its conserved first and last residue. The D gene is left open where the match is weak. The listing skips clone size in some rows; elsewhere it reads once, few, many or a size class.

NA,TRBV25-1,NA,TRBJ1-2,TGTGCCAGCAGTGAAGAGGTATTGAACTATGGCTACACCTTC,CASSEEVLNYGYTF
NA,TRBV9,NA,TRBJ1-1,TGTGCCAGCAGCGTACTTACAGAATTCACTGAAGCTTTCTTT,CASSVLTEFTEAFF
NA,TRBV27,TRBD2,TRBJ2-1,TGTGCCAGCAGTTTATCTAGCGGGGGCTACAATGAGCAGTTCTTC,CASSLSSGGYNEQFF
NA,TRBV5-4,TRBD1,TRBJ2-7,TGTGCCAGCAGCTTGGAGGGGGCTGGATACGAGCAGTACTTC,CASSLEGAGYEQYF
NA,TRBV2,TRBD2,TRBJ2-3,TGTGCCAGCAGGAGGGCTAGCGGGGGCCCAGATACGCAGTATTTT,CASRRASGGPDTQYF
NA,TRBV5-1,TRBD1,TRBJ2-5,TGCGCCAGCAGCCGCGACAGGGTTGAGCTCGTAATACAAGAGACCCAGTACTTC,CASSRDRVELVIQETQYF
NA,TRBV7-9,NA,TRBJ2-7,TGTGCCAGCAGTCCCGGGTATGTGCAGTACTTC,CASSPGYVQYF
NA,TRBV7-2,NA,TRBJ2-5,TGTGCCAGCAGCTTAGTATTCGGTCCGGAAGAGACCCAGTACTTC,CASSLVFGPEETQYF
NA,TRBV28,NA,TRBJ2-5,TGTGCCAGCAGCCCGGGCCCAGGGGATGGGGAGACCCAGTACTTC,CASSPGPGDGETQYF
NA,TRBV7-9,TRBD2,TRBJ2-3,TGTGCCAGCAGCTTGGTCGGCCGCGGGAGTGGAGATACGCAGTATTTT,CASSLVGRGSGDTQYF
few,TRBV5-6,NA,TRBJ1-2,TGTGCCAGCAGCACTTCCGGGACAATCTATGGCTACACCTTC,CASSTSGTIYGYTF
NA,TRBV5-1,NA,TRBJ1-4,TGCGCCAGCAGCTCCTTCGGGTATGAAAAACTGTTTTTT,CASSSFGYEKLFF
NA,TRBV7-2,TRBD2,TRBJ2-1,TGTGCCAGCAGCTCCCTCCTAGCGGGAGGGTACAATGAGCAGTTCTTC,CASSSLLAGGYNEQFF
NA,TRBV11-3,TRBD1,TRBJ1-5,TGTGCCAGCAGCTCCAGACAGGGGGCGGAGAGCAATCAGCCCCAGCATTTT,CASSSRQGAESNQPQHF
NA,TRBV7-2,TRBD2,TRBJ2-7,TGTGCCAGCAGGAAAGCGGGAGGCAGCTACGAGCAGTACTTC,CASRKAGGSYEQYF
NA,TRBV18,NA,TRBJ2-7,TGTGCCAGCTCACCCGGTGCAGGCTACGAGCAGTACTTC,CASSPGAGYEQYF
NA,TRBV7-2,NA,TRBJ1-6,TGTGCCAGCAGCAACCAGGGGAATTCACCCCTCCACTTT,CASSNQGNSPLHF
once,TRBV11-2,TRBD1,TRBJ2-2,TGTGCCAGCAGCTTAGGAAGGGTGGGACAGCTTCCCGGGGAGCTGTTTTTT,CASSLGRVGQLPGELFF
NA,TRBV5-4,TRBD1,TRBJ1-2,TGTGCCAGCAGCGAGACAGGGGGGTGGAACTATGGCTACACCTTC,CASSETGGWNYGYTF
NA,TRBV30,TRBD1,TRBJ1-6,TGTGCCTGGAGTGGACAGGGGACGAATTCACCCCTCCACTTT,CAWSGQGTNSPLHF
NA,TRBV7-2,NA,TRBJ1-3,TGTGCCAGCAGCTCAACAGAATCTGGAAACACCATATATTTT,CASSSTESGNTIYF
NA,TRBV5-1,TRBD2,TRBJ2-3,TGCGCCAGCAGCTTGGTGAGCGGGAGGGTCACAGATACGCAGTATTTT,CASSLVSGRVTDTQYF
NA,TRBV27,TRBD1,TRBJ2-7,TGTGCCAGCAGTTTATCGACAGGGGCTATGTACGAGCAGTACTTC,CASSLSTGAMYEQYF
NA,TRBV5-1,NA,TRBJ2-5,TGCGCCAGCAGCTTGGCCCCAGTGACTGGAGAGACCCAGTACTTC,CASSLAPVTGETQYF
NA,TRBV14,NA,TRBJ2-3,TGTGCCAGCAGCCTGCGGGCAGGCCCCACAGATACGCAGTATTTT,CASSLRAGPTDTQYF
NA,TRBV29-1,NA,TRBJ1-1,TGCAGCGCCAGGAAGGGGTTCGGCACTGAAGCTTTCTTT,CSARKGFGTEAFF
few,TRBV6-5,NA,TRBJ1-6,TGTGCCAGCAGTTACTCTGGCCAAATAACTTCACCCCTCCACTTT,CASSYSGQITSPLHF
NA,TRBV9,NA,TRBJ1-2,TGTGCCAGCAGCGTAGGGGGGGGAACCTATGGCTACACCTTC,CASSVGGGTYGYTF
NA,TRBV28,NA,TRBJ1-1,TGTGCCAGCAGTGGTAGAATTACTGAAGCTTTCTTT,CASSGRITEAFF
NA,TRBV9,TRBD2,TRBJ2-1,TGTGCCAGCAGCGTAAGTAGCGGGAGCTTTTACAATGAGCAGTTCTTC,CASSVSSGSFYNEQFF
NA,TRBV28,NA,TRBJ1-2,TGTGCCAGCAGTTTATCGGCAGGGGAGTCCTATGGCTACACCTTC,CASSLSAGESYGYTF
NA,TRBV18,TRBD2,TRBJ2-7,TGTGCCAGCTCACTATTTTACCGGGAGGAAGGCGAGCAGTACTTC,CASSLFYREEGEQYF
few,TRBV5-1,TRBD2,TRBJ2-3,TGCGCCAGCAGCCTGGGACTAGCGGGGACAACAGATACGCAGTATTTT,CASSLGLAGTTDTQYF
NA,TRBV7-9,NA,TRBJ2-2,TGTGCCAGCAGCTTACGTATATCCTATACCCGGAACACCGGGGAGCTGTTTTTT,CASSLRISYTRNTGELFF
NA,TRBV9,TRBD2,TRBJ2-1,TGTGCCAGCAGCGCGTCCGGGACTAGCGGGAGTAACCTGTTCTTC,CASSASGTSGSNLFF
NA,TRBV11-2,NA,TRBJ2-5,TGTGCCAGCAGCCTCGGGATTCAAGAGACCCAGTACTTC,CASSLGIQETQYF
NA,TRBV7-8,NA,TRBJ2-7,TGTGCCAGCAGCTTAGCCCCTCGGCTAGCGTCCTACGAGCAGTACTTC,CASSLAPRLASYEQYF
NA,TRBV2,TRBD2,TRBJ2-3,TGTGCCAGCCGGGGGGGTCAAGATACGCAGTATTTT,CASRGGQDTQYF